These T cell receptor beta chains were read from a single sample in a study of PD-L1 blockade in urothelial cancer. TCRdb's table, derived via immunoSEQ multiplex PCR, lists solely in-frame clones and lacks some. The table shows 70,000 to 75,000 clones, with roughly 84% occurring only once. The sequencing here drew on PBMCs, taken around atezolizumab (anti-PD-L1) treatment. Every receptor here comes from a woman in her 70s with urothelial cancer. Both conserved end residues are part of each CDR3. A D gene is named only where the DNA matches it firmly. Some rows have no size entry. The others give once, few or many, or a class for an expanded clone.

NA,once,TRBV21-1,TRBJ1-2,CASSRTGVRGYTF,TGTGCCAGCAGTCGGACAGGGGTCCGTGGCTACACCTTC
TRBD1,few,TRBV7-9,TRBJ1-2,CASSSGGGTGDRYGYTF,TGTGCCAGCAGCTCAGGCGGGGGGACAGGGGATCGCTATGGCTACACCTTC
NA,once,TRBV10-3,TRBJ1-5,CAISGTSYSNQPQHF,TGTGCCATCAGCGGGACATCTTATAGCAATCAGCCCCAGCATTTT
TRBD1,NA,TRBV5-4,TRBJ1-2,CASSLGGGQGFLEASGYTF,TGTGCCAGCAGCCTAGGGGGAGGACAGGGGTTCTTGGAGGCGTCCGGCTACACCTTC
NA,NA,TRBV2,TRBJ2-2,CATGKGNTGELFF,TGTGCCACCGGGAAGGGGAACACCGGGGAGCTGTTTTTT
NA,NA,TRBV5-1,TRBJ2-1,CASSLQSGSYNEQFF,TGCGCCAGCAGCTTGCAGAGCGGGTCTTACAATGAGCAGTTCTTC
TRBD2,NA,TRBV2,TRBJ2-3,CASTLAGDTDTQYF,TGTGCCAGCACCCTAGCGGGAGACACAGATACGCAGTATTTT
TRBD1,NA,TRBV25-1,TRBJ1-2,CASSGGQNYGYTF,TGTGCCAGCAGTGGGGGACAGAACTATGGCTACACCTTC
NA,NA,TRBV13,TRBJ2-4,CASSPRDIDPNIQYF,TGTGCCAGCAGCCCGAGGGATATAGATCCAAACATTCAGTACTTC
TRBD2,NA,TRBV27,TRBJ2-7,CASSSGLGPYEQYF,TGTGCCAGCAGTTCGGGACTAGGTCCCTACGAGCAGTACTTC
NA,NA,TRBV6-5,TRBJ2-7,CASSWPGTYEQYF,TGTGCCAGCAGCTGGCCAGGGACCTACGAGCAGTACTTC
NA,NA,TRBV5-4,TRBJ2-1,CASSFRRNNEQFF,TGTGCCAGCAGCTTTCGTCGTAACAATGAGCAGTTCTTC
TRBD1,NA,TRBV5-1,TRBJ1-2,CASSPTGREGYTF,TGCGCCAGCAGCCCGACAGGGAGAGAAGGCTACACCTTC
NA,NA,TRBV7-3,TRBJ1-3,CASTLGQSPLSGNTIYF,TGTGCCAGCACCCTCGGACAGTCCCCTCTCTCTGGAAACACCATATATTTT
NA,NA,TRBV7-9,TRBJ1-5,CASSFSQNSNQPQHF,TGTGCCAGCAGCTTCTCGCAGAATAGCAATCAGCCCCAGCATTTT
TRBD1,NA,TRBV18,TRBJ2-1,CASSLGTGVYNEQFF,TGTGCCAGCTCACTTGGGACAGGGGTCTACAATGAGCAGTTCTTC
NA,NA,TRBV4-3,TRBJ1-4,CASSQTDSSNEKLFF,TGCGCCAGCAGCCAAACGGACAGTTCTAATGAAAAACTGTTTTTT
TRBD2,NA,TRBV5-1,TRBJ2-3,CASSSTSGDTDTQYF,TGCGCCAGCAGCTCGACTAGCGGGGACACAGATACGCAGTATTTT
NA,NA,TRBV5-1,TRBJ2-2,CASSFFSAPLSTGELFF,TGCGCCAGCAGCTTTTTTAGCGCCCCATTATCCACCGGGGAGCTGTTTTTT
TRBD2,NA,TRBV7-9,TRBJ2-5,CASSTPEGSGGNQETQYF,TGTGCCAGCAGCACCCCTGAGGGTAGCGGGGGGAACCAAGAGACCCAGTACTTC
TRBD2,NA,TRBV10-3,TRBJ2-3,CAISETSSGRVSDTQYF,TGTGCCATCAGTGAGACCTCTAGCGGGAGGGTCTCAGATACGCAGTATTTT
NA,NA,TRBV7-8,TRBJ2-3,CASSLSWSRVDTQYF,TGTGCCAGCAGCTTAAGTTGGTCCCGGGTGGATACGCAGTATTTT
NA,once,TRBV6-6,TRBJ1-4,CASRREGGATNEKLFF,TGTGCCAGCAGGCGGGAAGGTGGGGCAACTAATGAAAAACTGTTTTTT
NA,NA,TRBV19,TRBJ2-3,CASSIRSSTDTQYF,TGTGCCAGTAGTATTCGCAGTAGCACAGATACGCAGTATTTT
TRBD1,NA,TRBV4-1,TRBJ1-2,CASSQGPGQGYGYTF,TGCGCCAGCAGCCAAGGGCCGGGACAGGGATATGGCTACACCTTC
NA,NA,TRBV29-1,TRBJ2-7,CSVEGQGEAGEQYF,TGCAGCGTTGAGGGCCAGGGGGAGGCGGGCGAGCAGTACTTC
TRBD1,NA,TRBV7-9,TRBJ2-7,CASSLGQGATEQYF,TGTGCCAGCAGCTTAGGACAGGGGGCAACCGAGCAGTACTTC
TRBD1,once,TRBV19,TRBJ2-1,CASRKQGPYNEQFF,TGTGCCAGTAGGAAACAGGGGCCGTACAATGAGCAGTTCTTC
NA,NA,TRBV6-6,TRBJ2-6,CASSPHGSSGANVLTF,TGTGCCAGCAGTCCCCACGGGAGCTCTGGGGCCAACGTCCTGACTTTC
NA,once,TRBV11-2,TRBJ2-7,CASSLGAGWGEQYF,TGTGCCAGCAGCTTAGGGGCAGGGTGGGGCGAGCAGTACTTC
TRBD2,once,TRBV28,TRBJ2-7,CASSLAGGPIEQYF,TGTGCCAGCAGTTTAGCGGGAGGGCCTATCGAGCAGTACTTC
NA,few,TRBV4-3,TRBJ1-2,CASSQVRGYYGYTF,TGCGCCAGCAGCCAAGTAAGGGGTTACTATGGCTACACCTTC
TRBD2,NA,TRBV15,TRBJ2-3,CATTSGVVTDTQYF,TGTGCCACCACGAGCGGGGTAGTCACAGATACGCAGTATTTT
NA,once,TRBV18,TRBJ2-5,CASSPAGHDGETQYF,TGTGCCAGCTCACCGGCGGGCCACGATGGGGAGACCCAGTACTTC
TRBD1,NA,TRBV6-5,TRBJ2-2,CASTKQGAAGELFF,TGTGCCAGCACCAAACAGGGGGCGGCCGGGGAGCTGTTTTTT
NA,NA,TRBV30,TRBJ1-1,CAWSPPGVEAFF,TGTGCCTGGAGCCCTCCAGGGGTTGAAGCTTTCTTT
NA,NA,TRBV27,TRBJ1-3,CASSPWGLSGNTIYF,TGTGCCAGCAGTCCCTGGGGCCTCTCTGGAAACACCATATATTTT
TRBD1,NA,TRBV5-1,TRBJ2-2,CASSVTRGRGGELFF,TGCGCCAGCAGCGTAACCAGGGGGCGCGGCGGGGAGCTGTTTTTT
NA,NA,TRBV11-3,TRBJ2-6,CASSLVFRVSGANVLTF,TGTGCCAGCAGCTTAGTCTTCAGGGTCTCTGGGGCCAACGTCCTGACTTTC
NA,NA,TRBV30,TRBJ1-1,CAWRRGRNTEAFF,TGTGCCTGGCGGCGGGGAAGGAACACTGAAGCTTTCTTT
TRBD2,NA,TRBV18,TRBJ2-3,CASSPLSGGSTDTQYF,TGTGCCAGCTCACCCCTGAGCGGGGGGTCCACAGATACGCAGTATTTT
NA,NA,TRBV30,TRBJ1-1,CAWSVSSGYTEAFF,TGTGCCTGGAGTGTAAGTAGTGGTTATACTGAAGCTTTCTTT
TRBD2,NA,TRBV2,TRBJ2-1,CASSERRTSGSPSYNEQFF,TGTGCCAGCAGTGAACGTAGGACTAGCGGGAGTCCCTCCTACAATGAGCAGTTCTTC
NA,NA,TRBV5-1,TRBJ2-5,CASSLGLPGETQYF,TGCGCCAGCAGCTTGGGGCTCCCCGGGGAGACCCAGTACTTC
TRBD1,NA,TRBV27,TRBJ1-1,CASRPGQGILRAEAFF,TGTGCCAGCAGGCCGGGACAGGGAATTTTGCGGGCTGAAGCTTTCTTT
TRBD2,NA,TRBV25-1,TRBJ2-3,CASARLAGGTDTQYF,TGTGCCAGCGCCCGACTAGCGGGGGGCACAGATACGCAGTATTTT
TRBD2,NA,TRBV6-1,TRBJ2-7,CASTASGARGEQYF,TGTGCCAGCACTGCTAGCGGAGCGCGGGGCGAGCAGTACTTC
TRBD2,NA,TRBV5-1,TRBJ2-5,CASSWGSGGNQETQYF,TGCGCCAGCAGCTGGGGTAGCGGGGGGAACCAAGAGACCCAGTACTTC
NA,NA,TRBV29-1,TRBJ2-7,CSVGRFGGVGEQYF,TGCAGCGTTGGTCGGTTTGGAGGGGTTGGGGAGCAGTACTTC
NA,few,TRBV2,TRBJ1-3,CASSDVQSSGNTIYF,TGTGCCAGCAGTGATGTACAAAGCTCTGGAAACACCATATATTTT
TRBD1,once,TRBV5-5,TRBJ1-1,CASSLGTGTYTEAFF,TGTGCCAGCAGCTTGGGGACAGGAACGTACACTGAAGCTTTCTTT
TRBD1,NA,TRBV9,TRBJ1-6,CASSVRQGVPPLHF,TGTGCCAGCAGCGTAAGGCAGGGGGTGCCACCCCTCCACTTT
NA,NA,TRBV7-9,TRBJ1-2,CASSLRPGDYGYTF,TGTGCCAGCAGCTTAAGACCGGGGGACTATGGCTACACCTTC